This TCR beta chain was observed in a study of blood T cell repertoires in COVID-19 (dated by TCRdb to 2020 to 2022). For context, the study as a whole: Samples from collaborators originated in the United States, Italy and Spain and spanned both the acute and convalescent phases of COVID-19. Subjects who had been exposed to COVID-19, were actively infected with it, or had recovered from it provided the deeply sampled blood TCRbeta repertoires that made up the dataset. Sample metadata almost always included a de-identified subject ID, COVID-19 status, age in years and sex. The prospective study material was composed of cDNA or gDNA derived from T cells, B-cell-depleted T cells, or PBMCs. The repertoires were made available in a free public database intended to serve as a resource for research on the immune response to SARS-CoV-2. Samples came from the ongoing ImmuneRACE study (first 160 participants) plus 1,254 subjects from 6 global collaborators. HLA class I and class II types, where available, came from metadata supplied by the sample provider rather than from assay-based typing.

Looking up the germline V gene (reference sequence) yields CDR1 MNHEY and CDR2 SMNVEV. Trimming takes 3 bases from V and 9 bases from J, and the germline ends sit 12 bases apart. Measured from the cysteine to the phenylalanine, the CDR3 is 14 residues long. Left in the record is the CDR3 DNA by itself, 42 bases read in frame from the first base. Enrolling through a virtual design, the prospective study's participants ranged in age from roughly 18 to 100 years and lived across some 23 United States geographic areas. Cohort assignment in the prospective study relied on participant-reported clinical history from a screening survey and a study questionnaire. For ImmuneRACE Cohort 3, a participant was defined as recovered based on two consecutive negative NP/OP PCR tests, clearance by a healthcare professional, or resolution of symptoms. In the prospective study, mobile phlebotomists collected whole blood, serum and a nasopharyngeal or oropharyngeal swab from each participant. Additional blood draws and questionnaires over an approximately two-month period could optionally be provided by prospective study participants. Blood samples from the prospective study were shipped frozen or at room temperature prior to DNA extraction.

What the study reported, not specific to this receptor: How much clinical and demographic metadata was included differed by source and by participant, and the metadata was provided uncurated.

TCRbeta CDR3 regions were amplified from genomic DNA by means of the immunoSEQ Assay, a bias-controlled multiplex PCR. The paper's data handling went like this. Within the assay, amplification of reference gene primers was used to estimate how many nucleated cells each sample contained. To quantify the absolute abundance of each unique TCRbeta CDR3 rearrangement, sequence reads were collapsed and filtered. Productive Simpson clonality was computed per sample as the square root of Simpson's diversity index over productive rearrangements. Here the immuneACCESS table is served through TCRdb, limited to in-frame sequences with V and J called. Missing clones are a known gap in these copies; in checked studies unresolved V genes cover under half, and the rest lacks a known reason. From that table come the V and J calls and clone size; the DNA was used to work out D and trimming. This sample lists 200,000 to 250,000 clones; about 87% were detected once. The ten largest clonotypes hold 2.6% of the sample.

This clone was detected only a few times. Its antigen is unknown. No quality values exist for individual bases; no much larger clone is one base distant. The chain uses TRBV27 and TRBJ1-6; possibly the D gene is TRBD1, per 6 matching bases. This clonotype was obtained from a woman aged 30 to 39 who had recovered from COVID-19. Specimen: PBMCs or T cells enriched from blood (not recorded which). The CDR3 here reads CASSLQQGSSPLHF. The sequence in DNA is TGTGCCAGCAGTTTGCAACAGGGATCTTCACCCCTCCACTTT.